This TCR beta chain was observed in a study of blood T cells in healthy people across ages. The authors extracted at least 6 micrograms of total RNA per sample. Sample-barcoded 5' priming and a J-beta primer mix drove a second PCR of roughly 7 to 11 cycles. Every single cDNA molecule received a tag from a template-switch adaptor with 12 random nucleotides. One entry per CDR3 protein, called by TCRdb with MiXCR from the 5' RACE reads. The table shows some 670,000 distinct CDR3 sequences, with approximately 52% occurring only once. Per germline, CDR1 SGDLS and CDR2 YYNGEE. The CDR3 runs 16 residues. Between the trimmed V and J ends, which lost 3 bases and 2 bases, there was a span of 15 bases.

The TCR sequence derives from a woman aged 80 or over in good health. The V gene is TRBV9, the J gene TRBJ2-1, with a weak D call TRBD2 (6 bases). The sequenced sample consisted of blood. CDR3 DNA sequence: TGTGCCAGCAGCGGGGGGGAGGACACTGCCTACAATGAGCAGTTCTTC. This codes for CASSGGEDTAYNEQFF.